The 20 T cell receptor beta chains listed next were all sequenced from one sample in a study of blood T cell repertoires in COVID-19. Using immunoSEQ multiplex PCR, the repertoire was profiled, and TCRdb retains in-frame clones only, with some absent. The sample has some 74,000 clones, roughly 80% seen once. Material for sequencing was peripheral blood. These receptors all come from a woman of 80 years or more with active or convalescent COVID-19.

The chain couples TRBV24-1 to TRBJ2-7; D is unresolved. V lost 4 bases and J lost 13, with 13 bases in between. CDR1 KGHDR and CDR2 SFDVKD come from the germline V gene. This CDR3 is built from 11 residues. The DNA for the CDR3 is TGTGCCACCAGTGACCGATCTTGGCTTTACTTC. Protein product: CATSDRSWLYF.

This chain's CDR3 is CASSEAFGAGEPQHF. For the CDR3, the DNA is TGTGCCAGCAGTGAAGCGTTTGGGGCTGGAGAGCCCCAGCATTTT. V usage is TRBV2 and J usage is TRBJ1-5, with a tentative D call TRBD1 (5 bases). Trimming removed 0 bases at V and 8 bases at J, with 14 bases between. The CDR3 has 15 residues. The germline gives CDR1 SNHLY, CDR2 FYNNEI.

V is TRBV10-1 and J is TRBJ2-1; 11 bases are a match to TRBD2. J was trimmed by 0 bases and V by 9 bases; bases with no gene match: 10. The CDR3 consists of 17 residues. Germline-derived CDR1 and CDR2 are WNHNN and SYGVQD (reference sequence). CDR3 sequence (DNA): TGCGCCAGAGGGGAACTAGCGGGAGAGTCCTCCTACAATGAGCAGTTCTTC. Its translation is CARGELAGESSYNEQFF.

V gene TRBV10-3 combines with J gene TRBJ2-7; TRBD1 aligns across 9 bases. Germline V gene data show CDR1 as ENHRY and CDR2 as SYGVKD. V trimming: 3 bases; J trimming: 1 base; junction bases outside the gene matches: 4. The CDR3 runs to 15 residues. CDR3: CAISDQGQGSYEQYF. The CDR3 nucleotides read TGTGCCATCAGTGATCAAGGACAGGGGTCCTACGAGCAGTACTTC.

This rearrangement joins TRBV18 to TRBJ2-5; D may be TRBD2 (6 bases). V was pared by 6 bases and J by 5 bases, with 13 bases between. Germline loops: CDR1 KGHSH, CDR2 LQKENI. The CDR3 runs 13 residues. CDR3 coding DNA: TGTGCCAGCTCCCCTCGCGGGGTGGAGACCCAGTACTTC. Protein: CASSPRGVETQYF.

The chain uses TRBV9 and TRBJ2-1, with TRBD2 identical over 12 bases. After removal of 2 bases from V and 9 bases from J, the junction contained 6 bases not matched to a gene. This CDR3 is built from 15 residues. Per germline, CDR1 SGDLS and CDR2 YYNGEE. In DNA, the CDR3 is TGTGCCAGCAGCGTGGGGACTAGCGGGCAGCCTGAGCAGTTCTTC. This sequence encodes CASSVGTSGQPEQFF.

The gene calls are TRBV4-1 and TRBJ2-1, with TRBD1 matching 8 bases. With 3 bases clipped from V and 6 bases from J, the junction kept 16 bases outside the gene matches. The CDR3 has 18 residues. Germline CDR1 MGHRA, CDR2 YSYEKL. For the CDR3, the DNA is TGCGCCAGCAGCCACGACTGGCAAATACAGGGGGACGGCAATGAGCAGTTCTTC. As protein: CASSHDWQIQGDGNEQFF.

This clone was seen a handful of times. The rearrangement joins TRBV5-1 to TRBJ2-1; 9 bases are shared with TRBD2. Unmatched junction bases numbered 8, after V lost 4 bases and J lost 6 bases. Germline CDR1 and CDR2: SGHRS and YFSETQ. This CDR3 comprises 15 residues. CDR3 in amino acids: CASSDGLALGNEQFF. Written as DNA, the CDR3 is TGCGCCAGCAGCGATGGACTAGCGTTAGGCAATGAGCAGTTCTTC.

This clone was found once. The V and J genes are TRBV7-2 and TRBJ2-7, with 11 bases lining up with TRBD2. Germline CDR1 reads SGHTA; CDR2 reads FQGNSA. This CDR3 contains 17 residues. V dropped 5 bases and J dropped 4; count of bases not matched to a gene: 13. The CDR3 spells CASSPPVGSGRGYEQYF. The CDR3 DNA reads as TGTGCCAGCAGCCCCCCCGTGGGTAGCGGGAGGGGGTACGAGCAGTACTTC.

The chain recombines TRBV27 with TRBJ2-4; 7 positions agree with TRBD2. The junction had 23 bases not matched to a gene; V was cut back by 0 bases and J by 0 bases. Germline-derived CDR1 and CDR2 are MNHEY and SMNVEV (reference sequence). This CDR3 spans 23 amino acids. CDR3: CASSLSWREWMWILVLAKNIQYF. The CDR3 DNA reads as TGTGCCAGCAGTTTATCCTGGCGGGAGTGGATGTGGATCTTAGTACTAGCCAAAAACATTCAGTACTTC.

The chain carries TRBV7-9 and TRBJ1-1, with a weak D call TRBD1 (5 bases). The length of the CDR3 is 15 residues. Germline V CDR1 and CDR2: SEHNR, FQNEAQ (reference sequence). V was cut by 0 bases and J by 1 base, with 9 bases left in between. CDR3 DNA: TGTGCCAGCAGCTTAGCAGGGGCTGCGAACACTGAAGCTTTCTTT. It translates to CASSLAGAANTEAFF.

As for this clone: The same CDR3 can be traced to other DNA sequences in this sample. V and J are TRBV6-5 and TRBJ2-7; D gene uncertain. V gave up 6 bases and J gave up 2 bases, with 5 bases separating them. CDR3 length: 11 residues. In germline, CDR1 is MNHEY, CDR2 SVGAGI. The CDR3 loop reads CASRTPYEQYF. CDR3 bases: TGTGCCAGCAGGACACCCTACGAGCAGTACTTC.

CDR3 amino acids: CASSWGPGLGAEAFF. CDR3 DNA sequence: TGTGCCAGCAGCTGGGGGCCGGGTTTGGGCGCTGAAGCTTTCTTT. The chain carries TRBV7-2 and TRBJ1-1; D is perhaps TRBD1 (6 bases). Trimming stripped 4 bases from V and 6 bases from J, with 18 bases between. Germline V gene lookup returns CDR1 SGHTA and CDR2 FQGNSA. The CDR3 totals 15 residues. Filled out from reference TRBV7-2 and TRBJ1-1, the complete variable domain reads GAGVSQSPSNKVTEKGKDVELRCDPISGHTALYWYRQSLGQGLEFLIYFQGNSAPDKSGLPSDRFSAERTGGSVSTLTIQRTQQEDSAVYLCASSWGPGLGAEAFFGQGTRLTVV.

This clone was recorded a few times. This rearrangement joins TRBV6-6 to TRBJ2-7; 11 bases fit TRBD1. CDR1 is MNHNY, CDR2 SVGAGI, per germline (reference sequence). The CDR3 runs 15 residues. Losses at the gene ends were 0 bases for V and 6 bases for J; bases not matched to a gene: 4. The CDR3: CASSYSDRGPGEQYF. CDR3 sequence (DNA): TGTGCCAGCAGTTACTCGGACAGGGGGCCAGGCGAGCAGTACTTC.

The chain couples TRBV6-2 or TRBV6-3 to TRBJ2-3; 13 bases line up with TRBD2. The length of the CDR3 is 16 residues. In germline, CDR1 is MNHEY, CDR2 SVGEGT. V lost 5 bases and J lost 4; bases outside the gene matches: 6. The CDR3 protein is CASSTSGRAPPDTQYF. In DNA, the CDR3 is TGTGCCAGCAGTACTAGCGGGAGGGCCCCTCCAGATACGCAGTATTTT.

The chain employs TRBV19 and TRBJ2-2; 7 bases agree with TRBD1. This CDR3 is 14 amino acids long. CDR1 is LNHDA, CDR2 SQIVND, per germline (reference sequence). Germline trimming cut 7 bases from V and 7 bases from J; bases unmatched to any gene: 9. CDR3 in amino acids: CASTYRGTIGELFF. DNA of the CDR3: TGTGCCAGTACCTACAGGGGAACCATCGGGGAGCTGTTTTTT. Full variable domain (rest looked up from reference TRBV19 and TRBJ2-2): DGGITQSPKYLFRKEGQNVTLSCEQNLNHDAMYWYRQDPGQGLRLIYYSQIVNDFQKGDIAEGYSVSREKKESFPLTVTSAQKNPTAFYLCASTYRGTIGELFFGEGSRLTVL.

The chain combines TRBV7-2 with TRBJ2-7; 11 bases agree with TRBD2. Per the germline V gene, CDR1 is SGHTA and CDR2 is FQGNSA. V lost 5 bases, J lost 6 bases, and 6 bases stayed unmatched. The CDR3 has 14 residues. CDR3 residues: CASSGSGGAPEQYF. The CDR3, as DNA: TGTGCCAGCAGCGGTAGCGGGGGGGCGCCCGAGCAGTACTTC.

Only a few counts were recorded for this clone. The V call is TRBV12-5, the J call TRBJ2-3, with D perhaps TRBD2 (6 bases). V was pared by 2 bases and J by 9 bases, with 24 bases between. Germline V CDR1 and CDR2: LGHNT, FRNRAP. The CDR3 covers 17 residues. CDR3 loop: CASGLSHTLASGITQYF. The CDR3 region has the DNA TGTGCTAGTGGTTTGTCACACACACTAGCCTCGGGGATCACGCAGTATTTT.

This clone was recorded a few times. This chain connects TRBV29-1 to TRBJ1-1, with D uncertain. There are 13 residues in the CDR3. The germline V gene has CDR1 SQVTM and CDR2 ANQGSEA. V lost 7 bases, J lost 0 bases, and 12 bases lay in between. The CDR3 nucleotides are TGCAGCGGGCGGGCAGGCCTGAACACTGAAGCTTTCTTT. As protein: CSGRAGLNTEAFF.

The rearrangement joins TRBV27 to TRBJ2-5, with D perhaps matching TRBD1 (6 bases). V was shortened by 3 bases and J by 4 bases, with 6 bases between the two germline ends. CDR1 and CDR2 from the germline V gene are MNHEY and SMNVEV (reference sequence). The CDR3 covers 12 residues. DNA of the CDR3: TGTGCCAGCAGTTTCAGGGGAGAGACCCAGTACTTC. Protein sequence: CASSFRGETQYF.